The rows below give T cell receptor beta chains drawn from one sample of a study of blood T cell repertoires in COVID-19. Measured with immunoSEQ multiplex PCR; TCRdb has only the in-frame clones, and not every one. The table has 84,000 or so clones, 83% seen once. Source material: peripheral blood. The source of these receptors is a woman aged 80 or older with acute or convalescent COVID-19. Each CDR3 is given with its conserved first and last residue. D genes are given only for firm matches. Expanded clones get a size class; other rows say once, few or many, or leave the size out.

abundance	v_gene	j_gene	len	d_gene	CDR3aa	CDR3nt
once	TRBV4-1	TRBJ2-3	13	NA	CASSQDRLDTQYF	TGCGCCAGCAGCCAAGATCGGTTAGATACGCAGTATTTT
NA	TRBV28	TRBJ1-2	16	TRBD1	CASSPPPGQGEGGYTF	TGTGCCAGCAGTCCGCCCCCGGGACAGGGGGAGGGGGGCTACACCTTC
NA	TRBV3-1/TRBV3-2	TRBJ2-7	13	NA	CASSQGGVYEQYF	TGTGCCAGCAGCCAAGGGGGGGTCTACGAGCAGTACTTC
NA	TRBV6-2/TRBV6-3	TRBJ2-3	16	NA	CASSYSPSGRADTQYF	TGTGCCAGCAGTTACTCGCCTTCGGGAAGGGCAGATACGCAGTATTTT
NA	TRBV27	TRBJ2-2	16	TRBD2	CASSPRTSVITGELFF	TGTGCCAGCAGTCCTCGGACTAGCGTAATAACCGGGGAGCTGTTTTTT
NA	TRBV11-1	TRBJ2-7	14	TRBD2	CASSSGGSGYEQYF	TGTGCCAGCAGCTCAGGCGGGAGTGGGTACGAGCAGTACTTC
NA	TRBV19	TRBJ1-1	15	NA	CASSIQGGDNTEAFF	TGTGCCAGTAGTATACAGGGAGGCGATAACACTGAAGCTTTCTTT
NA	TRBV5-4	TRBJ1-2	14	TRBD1	CASSLWQGAHGYTF	TGTGCCAGCAGCTTGTGGCAGGGGGCCCATGGCTACACCTTC
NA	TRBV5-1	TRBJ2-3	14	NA	CASSLNRETDTQYF	TGCGCCAGCAGCTTAAACAGGGAAACAGATACGCAGTATTTT
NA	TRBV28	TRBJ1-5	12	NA	CASTSFGQPQHF	TGTGCCAGCACGTCATTCGGTCAGCCCCAGCATTTT
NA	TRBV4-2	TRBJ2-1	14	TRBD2	CASSLAGGENEQFF	TGTGCCAGCAGCCTAGCGGGAGGTGAGAATGAGCAGTTCTTC
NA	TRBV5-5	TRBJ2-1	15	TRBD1	CASSSGTETRDEQFF	TGTGCCAGCAGCTCCGGGACAGAGACAAGGGATGAGCAGTTCTTC
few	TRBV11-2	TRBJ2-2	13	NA	CASSPSHTGELFF	TGTGCCAGCAGCCCCTCTCACACCGGGGAGCTGTTTTTT
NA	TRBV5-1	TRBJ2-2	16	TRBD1	CASSFEGQEASGELFF	TGCGCCAGCAGCTTCGAGGGACAGGAGGCCTCCGGGGAGCTGTTTTTT
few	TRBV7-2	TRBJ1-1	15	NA	CASSLEYGAETEAFF	TGTGCCAGCAGCTTAGAGTATGGGGCAGAAACTGAAGCTTTCTTT
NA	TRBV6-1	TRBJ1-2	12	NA	CASSDSYYGYTF	TGTGCCAGCAGTGACAGTTACTATGGCTACACCTTC
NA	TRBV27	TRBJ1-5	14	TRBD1	CASSTDRGRQPQHF	TGTGCCAGCAGTACAGACAGGGGGCGGCAGCCCCAGCATTTT
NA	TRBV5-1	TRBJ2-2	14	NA	CASSLGQDTGELFF	TGCGCCAGCAGCTTGGGGCAGGACACCGGGGAGCTGTTTTTT
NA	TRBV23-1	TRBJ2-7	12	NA	CAIPQGPYEQYF	TGCGCCATCCCCCAGGGTCCCTACGAGCAGTACTTC
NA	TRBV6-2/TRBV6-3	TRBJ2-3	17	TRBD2	CASSYSVLAGGTDTQYF	TGTGCCAGCAGTTACTCGGTTTTAGCGGGAGGTACAGATACGCAGTATTTT
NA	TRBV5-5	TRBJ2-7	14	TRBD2	CASSSGLAGVEQYF	TGTGCCAGCAGCTCGGGACTAGCGGGAGTCGAGCAGTACTTC
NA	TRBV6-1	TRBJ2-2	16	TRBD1	CASSARTGKNTGELFF	TGTGCCAGCAGTGCCCGGACAGGGAAGAACACCGGGGAGCTGTTTTTT
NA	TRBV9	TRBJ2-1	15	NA	CASSVSQPGGDEQFF	TGTGCCAGCAGCGTATCCCAACCCGGGGGAGATGAGCAGTTCTTC
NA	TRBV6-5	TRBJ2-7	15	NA	CASSYSTAGSYEQYF	TGTGCCAGCAGTTACTCGACAGCAGGCTCCTACGAGCAGTACTTC
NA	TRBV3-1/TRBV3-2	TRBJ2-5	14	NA	CASSQGAGGETQYF	TGTGCCAGCAGCCAAGGCGCGGGTGGGGAGACCCAGTACTTC
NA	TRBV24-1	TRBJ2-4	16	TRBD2	CATSDSTLAGVNIQYF	TGTGCCACCAGTGACAGCACCCTAGCGGGAGTAAACATTCAGTACTTC
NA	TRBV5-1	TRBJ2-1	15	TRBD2	CASSAPGLAFNEQFF	TGCGCCAGCAGCGCCCCGGGACTAGCATTCAATGAGCAGTTCTTC
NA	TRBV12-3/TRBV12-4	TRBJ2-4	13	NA	CASSSLAKNIQYF	TGTGCCAGCAGTTCCCTAGCCAAAAACATTCAGTACTTC
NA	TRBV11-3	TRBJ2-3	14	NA	CASSPEGGADTQYF	TGTGCCAGCAGCCCTGAGGGGGGGGCCGATACGCAGTATTTT
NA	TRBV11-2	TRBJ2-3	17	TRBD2	CASSLVSLAGGTDTQYF	TGTGCCAGCAGCTTAGTTAGTCTAGCGGGAGGTACAGATACGCAGTATTTT
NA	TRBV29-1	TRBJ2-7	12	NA	CSGRDTAYEQYF	TGCAGCGGCCGGGACACCGCCTACGAGCAGTACTTC
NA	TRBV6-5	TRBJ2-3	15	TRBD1	CASTKKGAGPDTQYF	TGTGCCAGCACGAAAAAGGGGGCAGGCCCAGATACGCAGTATTTT
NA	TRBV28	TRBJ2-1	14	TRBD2	CASTGTSEYNEQFF	TGTGCCAGCACCGGGACTAGCGAATACAATGAGCAGTTCTTC
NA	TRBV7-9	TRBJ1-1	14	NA	CASSRLEVNTEAFF	TGTGCCAGCAGCAGGCTTGAGGTGAACACTGAAGCTTTCTTT